One and the same sample provided the 13 T cell receptor beta chains below, sequenced in a study of cytomegalovirus exposure and HLA in healthy donors. The primer mix had 60 Vbeta and 13 Jbeta primers. Profiling relied on immunoSEQ multiplex PCR, and the TCRdb table lists in-frame clones only, not all of them. Of more than 100,000 clones listed, approximately 90% are singletons. Sequencing used PBMCs. Every receptor here comes from a woman aged 25 to 39 in good health and CMV-seronegative.

The J gene is TRBJ2-7, the V gene TRBV29-1; 11 bases agree with TRBD2. Trimming took 7 bases from V and 6 from J; bases not matched to a gene: 14. The CDR3 is 15 amino acids. Germline CDR1 and CDR2: SQVTM and ANQGSEA. This CDR3 reads CSAARIAGGLREQYF. The CDR3 bases are TGCAGCGCGGCCCGTATAGCGGGAGGGCTGCGCGAGCAGTACTTC.

CDR3 region: CASSEARTSGKADTQYF. Here the CDR3 DNA reads TGTGCCAGCAGTGAAGCGAGGACTAGCGGGAAAGCAGATACGCAGTATTTT. V gene TRBV6-1 combines with J gene TRBJ2-3, with 12 bases identical to TRBD2. The CDR3 contains 17 residues. Germline trimming cut 0 bases from V and 4 bases from J; bases unmatched to any gene: 5. The germline V gene encodes CDR1 MNHNS and CDR2 SASEGT.

The V gene is TRBV4-1, the J gene TRBJ1-6; D unclear. This CDR3 has 17 amino acids. Germline CDR1 is MGHRA and CDR2 is YSYEKL. The ends were cut back, 0 bases at V and 13 bases at J, with 22 bases in the middle. The CDR3 loop is CASSQDQQVSGNMPLHF. The CDR3 DNA is TGCGCCAGCAGCCAAGATCAGCAGGTCTCGGGGAATATGCCCCTCCACTTT.

This clone has only one observation. The rearrangement joins TRBV5-1 to TRBJ2-4; possible D gene TRBD2, 6 bases. Germline V gene data show CDR1 as SGHRS and CDR2 as YFSETQ. The CDR3 spans 15 residues. The V gene lost 0 bases and the J gene lost 6 bases, with 13 bases spanning the gap. DNA of the CDR3: TGCGCCAGCAGCTTGGGTTTTACGGGAGCAAACATTCAGTACTTC. Translated: CASSLGFTGANIQYF.

CDR3: CASSVHLGTMRDTQYF. For the CDR3, the DNA is TGTGCCAGCAGTGTCCACCTCGGGACAATGAGAGATACGCAGTATTTT. The gene calls are TRBV2 and TRBJ2-3, with D perhaps TRBD1 (6 bases). Germline values: CDR1 SNHLY, CDR2 FYNNEI. V gave up 4 bases and J gave up 5 bases, with 19 bases separating them. The CDR3 is made up of 16 amino acids.

The CDR3 nucleotides are TGTGCCAGCAGTTCCCAAGCCTCAGGGTTTTCAGGGGCCAACGTCCTGACTTTC. It translates to CASSSQASGFSGANVLTF. The chain combines TRBV28 with TRBJ2-6; D may be TRBD1 (5 bases). The CDR3 covers 18 residues. Germline V gene lookup returns CDR1 MDHEN and CDR2 SYDVKM. V dropped 4 bases and J dropped 4 bases, with 20 bases sitting between them.

The chain is built from TRBV7-9 and TRBJ2-1; TRBD2 matches at 7 bases. The CDR3 spans 13 residues. J was trimmed by 5 bases and V by 5 bases; bases with no gene match: 3. Germline CDR1 is SEHNR and CDR2 is FQNEAQ (reference sequence). In DNA form, the CDR3 reads TGTGCCAGCAGCCCGCTAGCGGACAATGAGCAGTTCTTC. Its translation is CASSPLADNEQFF. Filled out from reference TRBV7-9 and TRBJ2-1, the complete variable domain reads DTGVSQNPRHKITKRGQNVTFRCDPISEHNRLYWYRQTLGQGPEFLTYFQNEAQLEKSRLLSDRFSAERPKGSFSTLEIQRTEQGDSAMYLCASSPLADNEQFFGPGTRLTVL.

The chain employs TRBV29-1 and TRBJ2-3; 9 bases align to TRBD2. The junction had 13 bases not matched to a gene; V was cut back by 4 bases and J by 5 bases. CDR1 is SQVTM and CDR2 is ANQGSEA in the germline V gene. The CDR3 extends over 16 amino acids. CDR3 bases: TGCAGCGTTGCCGCATTTGGCGGGGGGGTGGTAGATACGCAGTATTTT. This gives the protein CSVAAFGGGVVDTQYF.

J is TRBJ2-1 and V is TRBV15; no clear D gene. Trimming removed 4 bases at V and 3 bases at J, with 10 bases between. The germline V gene encodes CDR1 LNHNV and CDR2 YYDKDF (reference sequence). This CDR3 comprises 14 residues. CDR3 coding DNA: TGTGCCACCAGCACTACTCTCGGCTACAATGAGCAGTTCTTC. Encoded protein: CATSTTLGYNEQFF.

This clone was seen a single time. This chain links TRBV5-1 with TRBJ2-2, with TRBD2 identical over 12 bases. This CDR3 comprises 16 residues. Germline trimming cut 4 bases from V and 3 bases from J; bases unmatched to any gene: 4. CDR1 and CDR2 from the germline V gene are SGHRS and YFSETQ. The CDR3 loop reads CASSPRLAGDTGELFF. CDR3 coding DNA: TGCGCCAGCAGCCCAAGACTAGCGGGGGACACCGGGGAGCTGTTTTTT.

J is TRBJ1-1 and V is TRBV19; 10 nucleotides agree with TRBD1. Trimming removed 1 base from V and 7 bases from J; junction bases left unmatched: 6. The CDR3 has 15 residues. Per germline, CDR1 LNHDA and CDR2 SQIVND (reference sequence). The CDR3 coding sequence is TGTGCCAGTAGTATAGGGGACAGGGGATTACTTGAAGCTTTCTTT. Its protein is CASSIGDRGLLEAFF. The entire variable domain, with the rest obtained from reference TRBV19 and TRBJ1-1, is as follows: DGGITQSPKYLFRKEGQNVTLSCEQNLNHDAMYWYRQDPGQGLRLIYYSQIVNDFQKGDIAEGYSVSREKKESFPLTVTSAQKNPTAFYLCASSIGDRGLLEAFFGQGTRLTVV.

The chain couples TRBV2 to TRBJ1-5; 11 nucleotides line up with TRBD1. The V and J ends lost 8 bases and 3 bases, in that order; junction bases with no gene match: 12. The V gene's germline CDR1 is SNHLY and CDR2 FYNNEI. The CDR3 has 17 residues. The CDR3 here is CASGGDRGGFSNQPQHF. The CDR3 coding sequence is TGTGCCAGCGGGGGGGACAGGGGGGGATTCTCCAATCAGCCCCAGCATTTT.

The V call is TRBV5-6, the J call TRBJ1-1; D is possibly TRBD1 (6 bases). This CDR3 contains 15 residues. The germline V gene encodes CDR1 SGHDT and CDR2 YYEEEE. Trimming removed 2 bases from V and 1 base from J, with 12 bases in between. In DNA form, the CDR3 reads TGTGCCAGCAGCTTAGATCAGGGGAGGAACACTGAAGCTTTCTTT. It codes for CASSLDQGRNTEAFF.